Each of the 25 T cell receptor beta chains below was sequenced from the same sample in a study of Graves' ophthalmopathy and Graves' hyperthyroidism listed by TCRdb under 2018. Sequencer: Illumina HiSeq 2000. For repertoire sequencing, TCR beta CDR3 regions were amplified from RNA transcripts. The first round of RT-PCR was done with HTBI primers and the Qiagen OneStep RT-PCR kit, and was followed by a second round of multiplex PCR, then size selection and purification. TCRdb ran its own pipeline on the public reads, namely fastp trimming at Q25 and MiXCR clone calling, and kept in-frame beta chains. Identical CDR3 protein sequences are pooled into one entry, listed with their most common genes and DNA. This sample holds roughly 600,000 distinct CDR3 sequences; under 40% were observed only once. Less than 4.5% of the sample is taken by the ten largest. Sequenced input: peripheral blood or thyroid tissue (not recorded which). Receptors were obtained from an adult man with Graves' hyperthyroidism.

This clonotype was recorded at least ten times. This rearrangement joins TRBV7-9 to TRBJ1-4, with TRBD1 matching over 7 bases. The V gene end was trimmed by 3 bases and the J gene end by 0 bases; junction bases not matched to a gene: 7. Germline loops: CDR1 SEHNR, CDR2 FQNEAQ (reference sequence). There are 17 residues in the CDR3. This CDR3 is CASSLGQRTTTNEKLFF. DNA of the CDR3: TGTGCCAGCAGCTTGGGACAGAGGACTACAACTAATGAAAAACTGTTTTTT.

This clonotype was seen repeatedly, ten times or more. The chain recombines TRBV9 with TRBJ1-2, with D perhaps TRBD1 (6 bases). The V end lost 3 bases, the J end lost 13 bases, and 16 bases lay between the germline ends. CDR3 size: 12 residues. Germline V gene lookup returns CDR1 SGDLS and CDR2 YYNGEE. The CDR3 loop is CASSGVQGSGTF. The DNA for the CDR3 is TGTGCCAGCAGCGGTGTCCAGGGGTCTGGCACCTTC.

This clonotype was observed many times. For the CDR3, the DNA is TGTGCCAGCAGTGAACCGTTACAAGCTTTCTTT. Translation gives CASSEPLQAFF. The chain has TRBV6-6 and TRBJ1-1, with D unclear. The CDR3 has 11 residues. Looked up from germline, CDR1 is MNHNY and CDR2 is SVGAGI (reference sequence). Trimming took off 5 bases at V and 9 bases at J, with 10 bases between the two ends.

This clonotype was observed at least ten times. This chain joins TRBV20-1 and TRBJ2-5; no clear D gene. V lost 5 bases and J 1 base, leaving 14 bases between the germline ends. The V gene's germline CDR1 is DFQATT and CDR2 SNEGSKA (reference sequence). The CDR3 contains 14 residues. The CDR3 region has the DNA TGCAGTGCTCAAACACTGGGCCGCCAAGAGACCCAGTACTTC. Residues: CSAQTLGRQETQYF.

V is TRBV29-1 and J is TRBJ1-2; no clear D gene. The CDR3 extends over 13 amino acids. Germline-derived CDR1 and CDR2 are SQVTM and ANQGSEA. CDR3 sequence reads: CSARVGETSSYTF. The CDR3 DNA is TGCAGTGCTAGAGTTGGCGAGACTAGCAGCTACACCTTC.

This clonotype came up once. The rearrangement links TRBV7-3 to TRBJ1-1; unclear D gene. Germline lookup yields CDR1 SGHTA and CDR2 FQGTGA. V lost 5 bases and J 7 bases, leaving 11 bases between the germline ends. The length of the CDR3 is 12 residues. This chain's CDR3 is CASSLAGNEAFF. CDR3 DNA sequence: TGTGCCAGCAGCCTCGCGGGGAATGAAGCTTTCTTT.

This clonotype was counted between two and nine times. The V and J genes are TRBV7-2 and TRBJ1-5; TRBD1 is a possible D gene (6 bases). From germline, CDR1 is SGHTA and CDR2 FQGNSA. Trimming cost V 5 bases and J 7 bases, with 21 bases left between them. The CDR3 loop spans 16 amino acids. The CDR3 bases are TGTGCCAGCAGCCCCCGGGGGCCGGCCGGGGGGCAGCCCCAGCATTTT. This sequence encodes CASSPRGPAGGQPQHF.

The genes are TRBV19 and TRBJ2-5, with 7 bases that match TRBD1. Per the germline V gene, CDR1 is LNHDA and CDR2 is SQIVND (reference sequence). Losses at the gene ends were 8 bases for V and 2 bases for J; bases not matched to a gene: 2. The length of the CDR3 is 12 residues. In DNA form, the CDR3 reads TGTGCCAGTCGGACAGGACAAGAGACCCAGTACTTC. Amino acids: CASRTGQETQYF.

As for this clonotype: At one boundary the junction diverges from the germline segment, which might be a read error. The J gene is TRBJ2-2, the V gene TRBV10-3, with a tentative D call TRBD1 (6 bases). The CDR3 totals 12 residues. CDR1 is ENHRY, CDR2 SYGVKD, per germline. The CDR3 region is CASSQQGRGLFF. For the CDR3, the DNA is TGTGCCAGCAGTCAACAGGGCCGGGGGCTGTTTTTT.

The V gene is TRBV2, the J gene TRBJ2-7, with D possibly called TRBD1 or TRBD2 (5 bases each). Germline CDR1 reads SNHLY; CDR2 reads FYNNEI. Deletions cut 5 bases from V and 7 bases from J, with 24 bases between. The CDR3 is made up of 16 amino acids. CDR3 amino acids: CASSSGAGDHPGEQYF. CDR3 nucleotides: TGTGCCAGCAGTTCCGGGGCGGGCGATCACCCGGGTGAGCAGTACTTC.

Turning to this clonotype: A much larger clone differs by one base, so this may be a read error. The chain carries TRBV27 and TRBJ1-5; possible D gene TRBD1, 6 bases. The CDR3 length is 14 residues. The V gene's germline CDR1 is MNHEY and CDR2 SMNVEV (reference sequence). The CDR3 loop is CAGSLTGIGQPQHF. The DNA for the CDR3 is TGTGCCGGCAGTCTCACAGGGATCGGACAGCCCCAGCATTTT.

This clonotype showed up many times. The CDR3 DNA is TGTGCCAGCAGCCCGGACGGGGGGTCTGGGGCCAACGTCCTGACTTTC. This codes for CASSPDGGSGANVLTF. This chain links TRBV5-8 with TRBJ2-6, with 7 bases fitting TRBD2. The CDR3 loop spans 16 amino acids. Germline CDR1 is SGHTS and CDR2 is YDEGEE. Trimming at V came to 4 bases and at J to 1 base, leaving 5 bases not matched to a gene.

Of note for this clonotype: A clone one base away is much larger, so this may be a read error. The rearrangement uses TRBV2 and TRBJ2-2, with 8 positions matching TRBD1. The CDR3 has 15 amino acids. CDR1 and CDR2 (germline): SNHLY, FYNNEI. The CDR3 region has the DNA TGTGCCAGCAGGAACCAGGGGGCTGACACCGGGGAGCCGTTTTTT. This gives the protein CASRNQGADTGEPFF.

This clonotype has just a few counts. This chain uses TRBV7-9 with TRBJ2-7; D possibly corresponds to TRBD2 (6 bases). CDR3 length: 14 residues. V lost 11 bases and J 5 bases, leaving 22 bases between the germline ends. Germline V gene lookup returns CDR1 SEHNR and CDR2 FQNEAQ (reference sequence). The CDR3 nucleotides read TGTGCCTGGAGTGTCTTCGGGGGTCTGAACGAGCAGTACTTC. Its protein is CAWSVFGGLNEQYF.

This clonotype came up a few times. This sequence joins TRBV10-3 and TRBJ1-1, with a possible D match to TRBD1 (6 bases). Germline values: CDR1 ENHRY, CDR2 SYGVKD. Trimming stripped 10 bases from V and 10 bases from J, with 25 bases between. This CDR3 region has 14 residues. CDR3 in DNA: TGTGCCAGCAGCGAGGGGGACGGGTTTAATCGAGCTTTCTTT. Its translation is CASSEGDGFNRAFF.

Turning to this clonotype: A read error may account for a junction end that differs from germline. The gene calls are TRBV7-2 and TRBJ2-5, with 12 nucleotides matching TRBD2. The CDR3 length is 15 residues. In germline, CDR1 is SGHTA, CDR2 FQGNSA. CDR3 sequence: CASFSLAGGLDTQYF. The CDR3 DNA reads as TGTGCCAGCTTCTCCCTAGCGGGGGGGCTGGATACGCAGTATTTC. Full variable domain (missing parts from reference TRBV7-2 and TRBJ2-5): GAGVSQSPSNKVTEKGKDVELRCDPISGHTALYWYRQSLGQGLEFLIYFQGNSAPDKSGLPSDRFSAERTGGSVSTLTIQRTQQEDSAVYLCASFSLAGGLDTQYFGPGTRLLVL.

As for this clonotype: The germline gene is not matched at one end of the junction; a read error may be the cause. This sequence joins TRBV7-2 and TRBJ2-6; D may correspond to TRBD1 or TRBD2 (6 bases each). This CDR3 is built from 17 residues. Germline CDR1 is SGHTA and CDR2 is FQGNSA. CDR3 sequence (DNA): TGCGCCAGCAGCCCGGAGGGACACCACTCTGGGGCCAACGTCCTGACTTTC. It yields the protein CASSPEGHHSGANVLTF.

This clonotype was seen many times. This chain connects TRBV6-5 to TRBJ1-3; D remains unclear. In germline, CDR1 is MNHEY, CDR2 SVGAGI. V lost 6 bases and J 0 bases, leaving 12 bases between the germline ends. CDR3 length equals 15 residues. The CDR3 DNA is TGTGCCAGCAGCTTCGGACCGATCTCTGGAAACACCATATATTTT. Amino acids: CASSFGPISGNTIYF.

This clonotype was observed many times. The V call is TRBV19, the J call TRBJ1-1, with D unclear. Germline V lookup: CDR1 LNHDA, CDR2 SQIVND (reference sequence). Trimming took off 1 base at V and 1 base at J, with 10 bases between the two ends. CDR3 length equals 15 residues. Written as DNA, the CDR3 is TGTGCCAGTAGTATAGTATCGGCAGGGAACACTGAAGCTTTCTTT. Amino acids: CASSIVSAGNTEAFF. Full variable domain (missing parts from reference TRBV19 and TRBJ1-1): DGGITQSPKYLFRKEGQNVTLSCEQNLNHDAMYWYRQDPGQGLRLIYYSQIVNDFQKGDIAEGYSVSREKKESFPLTVTSAQKNPTAFYLCASSIVSAGNTEAFFGQGTRLTVV.

This clonotype was seen at least ten times. V gene TRBV6-1 combines with J gene TRBJ1-2; D is unclear. Germline loops: CDR1 MNHNS, CDR2 SASEGT. Deletions cut 4 bases from V and 8 bases from J, with 20 bases between. The CDR3 is 15 amino acids. CDR3 sequence reads: CASSGFGEGEGGYTF. The CDR3 nucleotides read TGTGCCAGCAGTGGATTTGGGGAGGGCGAAGGAGGCTACACCTTC.

This clonotype has a handful of counts. V gene TRBV29-1 combines with J gene TRBJ2-2, with D uncertain. Trimming cost V 5 bases and J 0 bases, with 7 bases left between them. The CDR3 runs 13 residues. Germline V gene lookup returns CDR1 SQVTM and CDR2 ANQGSEA. This CDR3 reads CSVRTPNTGELFF. The CDR3 nucleotides are TGCAGCGTTCGGACCCCGAACACCGGGGAGCTGTTTTTT.

This clonotype was seen only once. The chain uses TRBV29-1 and TRBJ1-2; tentative D call: TRBD1 (5 bases). The germline V gene encodes CDR1 SQVTM and CDR2 ANQGSEA. CDR3 length: 13 residues. V dropped 6 bases and J dropped 0 bases, with 11 bases sitting between them. CDR3 region: CSVSTDTNYGYTF. The DNA of the CDR3 is TGCAGCGTCTCGACAGACACTAACTATGGCTACACCTTC.

This clonotype has just one count. This rearrangement joins TRBV7-8 to TRBJ2-7; 8 bases map to TRBD1. There are 16 residues in the CDR3. The J segment lost 1 base and the V segment lost 6 bases, leaving 11 bases of the junction unmatched. Germline CDR1 reads SGHVS; CDR2 reads FQNEAQ. The CDR3: CASSFSTDRASYEQYF. The CDR3 region has the DNA TGTGCCAGCAGTTTTTCCACGGACAGGGCTTCCTACGAGCAGTACTTC.

Comment on this clonotype: A much larger clone is a single base away; this may be a read error. V and J are TRBV19 and TRBJ2-7; 10 bases agree with TRBD1. Per the germline V gene, CDR1 is LNHDA and CDR2 is SQIVND (reference sequence). The CDR3 has 16 residues. V shed 5 bases and J 7 bases; nucleotides not matched to a gene: 14. The CDR3 bases are TGTGCCAGTAGTCATCCTCCTGGACAGGGGGTGGGGGAGCAGTACTTC. Amino acid sequence: CASSHPPGQGVGEQYF.

This clonotype has a count of ten or more. Mismatch with germline at one junction end may stem from a read error. The CDR3 nucleotides read TGCGCCAGCAGCTTGGGACAGGGGGCCTCCTACGCGCAGTACTTC. This codes for CASSLGQGASYAQYF. The rearrangement uses TRBV5-1 and TRBJ2-7, with 10 bases aligning to TRBD1. The CDR3 is made up of 15 amino acids. Germline V lookup: CDR1 SGHRS, CDR2 YFSETQ.